This record covers a single TCR beta chain. The antigen this receptor binds is unknown. Per-nucleotide qualities are absent, and no much larger clonotype sits a single base away. In the prospective study, participants were roughly 18 to 89 years old, resided in 24 geographic areas of the United States, and were enrolled through a virtual design. Cohort assignment in the prospective study relied on participant-reported clinical history from a screening survey and a study questionnaire. Each participant in the prospective study had whole blood, serum and a nasopharyngeal or oropharyngeal swab collected by mobile phlebotomists. Prospective study participants could optionally give additional blood draws and questionnaires over an approximately 2-month period. Prospective study blood samples were shipped either frozen or at room temperature before DNA extraction. This sample was taken from a study of blood T cell repertoires in COVID-19 (TCRdb year 2020). Context from the whole study: Samples from collaborators originated in the United States, Italy and Spain and spanned both the acute and convalescent phases of COVID-19. The repertoires were made available in a free public database intended to serve as a resource for research on the immune response to SARS-CoV-2. Nearly every sample came with metadata listing a de-identified subject ID, COVID-19 status, age in years and sex. Where available, HLA class I and class II types were taken from metadata supplied by the sample provider and were not determined by assay-based typing. Deeply sampled blood TCRbeta repertoires from subjects exposed to, actively infected with, or recovered from COVID-19 were included in the dataset. The material from the prospective study consisted of cDNA or gDNA derived from T cells, B-cell-depleted T cells, or PBMCs. Samples were obtained from the ongoing ImmuneRACE study (first 160 participants) and from 1,254 subjects provided by 6 global collaborators.

Results the study describes overall, beyond this receptor: Clinical and demographic metadata were provided uncurated, with the amount varying by source and participant.

The CDR3 holds 15 amino acids from the cysteine to the phenylalanine. Only the CDR3 DNA stays, 45 bases, in frame from base 1. The CDR1 and CDR2 encoded by the germline V gene (reference sequence) are WNHNN and SYGVQD. Trimming takes 3 bases off V and 3 bases off J; junction bases not matched to a gene: 7. The immunoSEQ Assay, a bias-controlled multiplex PCR, was used to amplify TCRbeta CDR3 regions from genomic DNA. Processing in the source paper ran as follows. The number of nucleated cells in each sample was estimated from the amplification of reference gene primers within the assay. Sequence reads were collapsed and filtered to measure the absolute abundance of every unique TCRbeta CDR3 rearrangement. For each sample, productive Simpson clonality was calculated by taking the square root of Simpson's diversity index across productive rearrangements. Not all clones reach the TCRdb copy of this immuneACCESS table, which keeps in-frame sequences only. Checked studies attribute under half of the gap to unresolved V genes and leave the rest unexplained. V, J and clone size were drawn from that table, and D and trimming were deduced from the DNA. Here the sample has hundreds of thousands of clones; 87% occur a single time. The ten most abundant clones make up about 6.3% of the sample.

This chain joins TRBV10-1 to TRBJ2-5; the junction holds 7 bases that match TRBD1. The receptor was derived from a woman aged 25 to 39 with acute COVID-19. Input material: PBMCs or T cells enriched from blood (not recorded which). The CDR3 has the sequence CASSERQGLEETQYF. The sequenced DNA is TGCGCCAGCAGTGAAAGACAGGGATTGGAAGAGACCCAGTACTTC.